This entry features one T cell receptor beta chain sequence. Its recognized antigen is unknown. No base quality values were provided; no much bigger clone lies one nucleotide off. V gives up 5 bases and J gives up 2 bases, and the segment between their germline ends measures 12 bases. From the cysteine up to the phenylalanine, the CDR3 has a length of 14 residues. The sequence is cut down to CDR3 DNA, 42 bases in frame from base 1. Per the germline V gene, SGHRS is the CDR1 and YFSETQ is the CDR2. Per the publication, the time point label means: peripheral blood 6 weeks after treatment start. The cohort comprised fewer than 35 patients with locally advanced or metastatic urothelial carcinoma treated at Memorial Sloan Kettering on a trial protocol. Peripheral blood mononuclear cells were collected pretreatment and during treatment, at between 1 and 8 total time points per patient. The Qiagen DNeasy Blood extraction kit was used to purify genomic DNA from total PBMCs and from tumor samples. PBMCs were collected pretreatment and during treatment, and were isolated and stored as previously described.

The data were taken from a study of PD-L1 blockade in urothelial cancer (dated by TCRdb to about 2017). For the study in its entirety: Every patient began therapy at some point between 2013 and 2015 and was given atezolizumab 1,200 mg intravenously every 3 weeks. A median of about 150,000 T cells and 85,000 or so unique TCRs was obtained from blood samples, and a median clonality of approximately 0.08 was observed. Somatic, immune and clinical correlates of response to PD-L1 blockade with atezolizumab in urothelial cancer were the focus of an exploratory multi-omic analysis. An ECOG performance status of 0 or 1 was recorded for the patients, and 0 to 3 prior chemotherapy regimens had been received by the patients. Pretreatment tumor samples, along with matched peripheral blood collected serially before and after atezolizumab treatment, underwent TCR sequencing. Under 30 patients had pretreatment blood TCR-seq, some 25 had at least one posttreatment blood collection, and some 25 had tumor TCR-seq. Durable clinical benefit was achieved by nine patients and was not achieved by 20 patients. About 85% of the roughly 29 patients were identified as males with urothelial cancer of bladder origin, and a prior smoking history was reported by 18 of 29 patients. In the same patients, pretreatment tumors underwent whole exome sequencing and RNA sequencing in addition to TCR sequencing. Blood samples were analyzed at two time points: 3 weeks after treatment start (second dose) and 6 weeks after treatment start. Durable clinical benefit was defined as a progression-free survival longer than 6 months, and TCR features were additionally tested against progression-free survival and overall survival.

The paper as a whole reports these results and caveats: At 3 weeks after the start of treatment, tumor-associated TCR clones in peripheral blood had expanded more in patients with durable benefit (n of about 22, p = 0.022). Because the sample size was small (n of about 31) and many of the analyses were exploratory, the results are meant to be hypothesis-generating. Improved progression-free and overall survival was found to be associated with pretreatment peripheral blood TCR clonality below the median.

Each PCR received spiked-in synthetic TCR analog templates so that absolute template abundance could be estimated from read counts. TCRbeta CDR3 regions were amplified from genomic DNA with bias-controlled V and J gene primers using the immunoSEQ assay. Rearranged TCRbeta segments were sequenced at approximately 20X coverage. The source study handled its data this way. Sequencing errors were corrected by clustering and CDR3s were annotated against IMGT to assign V, D and J genes. Downstream analyses used only productive TCRbeta rearrangements and left out out-of-frame or stop-codon sequences. Clonality was computed as one minus Shannon entropy normalized by the log of the number of unique productive sequences. Clones differing between time points or between blood and tumor were identified by Fisher's exact test with Benjamini-Hochberg correction at adjusted p below 0.01. TCRdb's version of the immuneACCESS table is confined to in-frame rearrangements and falls short of the full clone set. An unresolved V gene accounts for under half of the shortfall where checked; the remainder is of unknown origin. The V and J calls and clone size come from that table; D and trimming were worked out from the DNA. The sample table lists 100,000 to 150,000 clones, 86% of them with a count of one. The ten largest clones capture 2.4% of the sample.

The clonotype comes from a man aged 45-60 years with urothelial cancer. The starting material was PBMCs, obtained around atezolizumab (anti-PD-L1) treatment. This chain joins TRBV5-1 to TRBJ2-3; TRBD1 is a possible D gene, resting on 5 matching bases. The nucleotides are TGCGCCAGCAGTATATGGACATACACAGATACGCAGTATTTT. Its protein product is CASSIWTYTDTQYF. When the CDR3 is completed using the reference TRBV5-1 and TRBJ2-3 genes on either side, the full variable domain is KAGVTQTPRYLIKTRGQQVTLSCSPISGHRSVSWYQQTPGQGLQFLFEYFSETQRNKGNFPGRFSGRQFSNSRSEMNVSTLELGDSALYLCASSIWTYTDTQYFGPGTRLTVL.